This TCR beta chain was obtained from a study of blood T cell repertoires in COVID-19. The CDR3 contains 18 residues. CDR1 and CDR2 from the germline V gene are SGHVT and SQSDAQ. After removal of 4 bases from V and 9 bases from J, the junction contained 17 bases not matched to a gene. Using immunoSEQ multiplex PCR, the repertoire was profiled, and TCRdb retains in-frame clones only, with some absent. The sample lists a few hundred thousand clones, about four fifths seen once, with approximately 15% in the top ten. The clonotype was recovered from a person aged 70 to 79 with COVID-19, enrolled during active disease. V is TRBV7-4 and J is TRBJ1-6, with 8 nucleotides matching TRBD1. Sequenced sample: peripheral blood. The DNA of the CDR3 is TGTGCCAGCAGCTCAGCGAACTTTGACAGGGGTGTGGGTTCACCCCTCCACTTT. Its protein is CASSSANFDRGVGSPLHF.